These 27 T cell receptor beta chains came from one sample sequenced in a study of regulatory T cells in long-lasting Graves disease. The authors built TCR beta libraries using iRepertoire HTBI primers and Arm-PCR of CDR3 regions. MiXCR was run by TCRdb on the multiplex PCR reads, yielding one entry per CDR3 protein. The table includes over 500,000 distinct CDR3 sequences, approximately 16% detected once. Time point of the sample: newly diagnosed GD, antithyroid drugs for less than 3 months. From RNA extracted from PBMCs, the TCR library was made. A further study also used this sample, focusing on T cells in Graves' hyperthyroidism and ophthalmopathy.

Sequenced material: peripheral blood mononuclear cells (PBMCs), taken at new diagnosis, from a patient treated with antithyroid drugs. These receptors were collected from a man between 18 and 35 years old with Graves disease.

This clonotype was observed at least ten times. The rearrangement uses TRBV6-1 and TRBJ2-1; 9 nucleotides agree with TRBD2. CDR3 size: 17 residues. V lost 8 bases to trimming and J lost 0 bases; unmatched junction nucleotides: 11. Germline V gene sequence: CDR1 MNHNS, CDR2 SASEGT. CDR3: CASAFRSGRSSYNEQFF. The CDR3 DNA reads TGTGCCAGCGCTTTTCGGAGCGGGAGGAGCTCCTACAATGAGCAGTTCTTC.

As for this clonotype: This may be a read error: a much more frequent sequence differs by one nucleotide. The J gene is TRBJ1-4, the V gene TRBV28; TRBD1 matches 7 bases. The CDR3 is made up of 14 amino acids. V lost 1 base and J lost 8; bases outside the gene matches: 4. From germline, CDR1 is MDHEN and CDR2 SYDVKM. The CDR3 sequence: CASSLYRGVEKLFF. CDR3 DNA: TGTGCCAGCAGTTTATACAGGGGAGTGGAAAAACTGTTTTTT.

This clonotype has just a few counts. The chain couples TRBV14 to TRBJ2-1; D is undetermined. V lost 1 base, J lost 2 bases, and 9 bases lay in between. The CDR3 has 15 residues. The germline CDR1 and CDR2 sequences are SGHDN and FVKESK. CDR3 sequence: CASSQVAGTYNEQFF. DNA of the CDR3: TGTGCCAGCAGCCAAGTGGCAGGTACCTACAATGAGCAGTTCTTC. Full variable domain (rest looked up from reference TRBV14 and TRBJ2-1): EAGVTQFPSHSVIEKGQTVTLRCDPISGHDNLYWYRRVMGKEIKFLLHFVKESKQDESGMPNNRFLAERTGGTYSTLKVQPAELEDSGVYFCASSQVAGTYNEQFFGPGTRLTVL.

The CDR3 here is CASIPDRRSYNEQFF. The DNA for the CDR3 is TGTGCCAGCATTCCCGACCGACGCTCCTACAATGAGCAGTTCTTC. This chain uses TRBV6-1 with TRBJ2-1; no reliable D call. CDR3 length equals 15 residues. Germline CDR1 MNHNS, CDR2 SASEGT. Trimming stripped 7 bases from V and 0 bases from J, with 13 bases between.

The sample holds a few counts of this clonotype. V is TRBV3-1 and J is TRBJ2-1, with TRBD1 identical over 9 bases. Germline assignment: CDR1 LGHDT and CDR2 YNNKEL (reference sequence). The CDR3 is 16 residues long. Trimming removed 4 bases from V and 7 bases from J; junction bases left unmatched: 11. The CDR3 reads CASSLNYRGRGNEQFF. The CDR3 coding sequence is TGTGCCAGCAGCCTAAATTACAGGGGGCGCGGGAATGAGCAGTTCTTC.

J is TRBJ1-2 and V is TRBV30; D is undetermined. The CDR3 covers 12 residues. V lost 0 bases and J lost 7, with 9 bases in between. Per germline, CDR1 GTSNPN and CDR2 SVGIG (reference sequence). The CDR3 coding sequence is TGTGCCTGGAGTGTAACCGCCGGTGGCTACACCTTC. Translated, it gives CAWSVTAGGYTF.

This clonotype showed up many times. This rearrangement joins TRBV3-1 to TRBJ2-2; the D is unclear. V lost 4 bases and J 6 bases, leaving 12 bases between the germline ends. The CDR3 covers 14 residues. The V gene's germline CDR1 is LGHDT and CDR2 YNNKEL (reference sequence). The CDR3 here is CASSRPLGPGELFF. The CDR3 DNA sequence: TGTGCCAGCAGCCGTCCATTAGGTCCCGGGGAGCTGTTTTTT.

This clonotype was picked up many times. The chain carries TRBV27 and TRBJ2-2; D not certain. There are 13 residues in the CDR3. Germline CDR1 reads MNHEY; CDR2 reads SMNVEV (reference sequence). The ends were cut back, 2 bases at V and 6 bases at J, with 7 bases in the middle. The CDR3 reads CASSLGPPGELFF. In nucleotides, the CDR3 is TGTGCCAGCAGTTTAGGCCCACCCGGGGAGCTGTTTTTT.

The CDR3 DNA reads TGTGCCAGCAACGGGGCTAGCGGGAGGTTTGAGCAGTACTTC. Its protein is CASNGASGRFEQYF. The rearrangement joins TRBV2 to TRBJ2-7; TRBD2 matches at 11 bases. Germline V gives CDR1 SNHLY, CDR2 FYNNEI. The CDR3 spans 14 residues. J lost 7 bases, V lost 7 bases, and 9 bases had no gene match.

As regards this clonotype: A clone one base away is much larger, so this may be a read error. CDR3 amino acids: CASSLIGRSYEQYF. As DNA, the CDR3 is TGTGCCAGCAGTTTAATCGGGAGGTCCTACGAGCAGTACTTC. The chain carries TRBV28 and TRBJ2-7, with TRBD2 matching 7 bases. The CDR3 runs to 14 residues. Trimming removed 2 bases from V and 1 base from J; junction bases left unmatched: 2. Germline V gene sequence: CDR1 MDHEN, CDR2 SYDVKM.

This clonotype has more than one count but fewer than ten. The rearrangement uses TRBV30 and TRBJ2-7, with 7 bases identical to TRBD1. Germline CDR1 is GTSNPN and CDR2 is SVGIG (reference sequence). V was pared by 7 bases and J by 1 base, with 25 bases of the junction left unmatched. The CDR3 totals 19 residues. CDR3 in amino acids: CAYKRSRGHALERSYEQYF. DNA for the CDR3: TGTGCCTATAAAAGGAGTAGGGGGCATGCACTCGAGAGGTCCTACGAGCAGTACTTC.

About this clonotype: This could be a read error, since a much larger clone is one nucleotide away. The rearrangement links TRBV20-1 to TRBJ2-1; 7 bases are shared with TRBD2. The J call may be in error: the DNA end matches TRBJ2-7 better. Per germline, CDR1 DFQATT and CDR2 SNEGSKA (reference sequence). The CDR3 is 15 residues long. The CDR3 DNA sequence: TGCAGTGCTAGGGCTGGACTAGTAGCCTACAATGAGCAGTACTTC. It specifies CSARAGLVAYNEQYF.

This clonotype showed up many times. CDR3 sequence (DNA): TGTGCCAGCAGCTTGGGCGGTGGTGCTGAAGCTTTCTTT. Residues: CASSLGGGAEAFF. The V call is TRBV11-2, the J call TRBJ1-1, with D unclear. V was shortened by 3 bases and J by 6 bases, with 11 bases between the two germline ends. The CDR3 is 13 residues long. Germline V lookup: CDR1 SGHAT, CDR2 FQNNGV.

There are many counts of this clonotype. This sequence joins TRBV30 and TRBJ1-1; D possibly corresponds to TRBD1 (6 bases). The V end was cut by 3 bases, the J end by 11 bases, with 19 bases between. Germline V gene data show CDR1 as GTSNPN and CDR2 as SVGIG (reference sequence). The CDR3 has 13 amino acids. The CDR3 DNA is TGTGCCTGGAGGGGGCCCGGGACACGATTCGCTTTCTTT. This encodes CAWRGPGTRFAFF.

The chain joins TRBV27 to TRBJ2-3; possibly TRBD2 for D (5 bases). CDR1 is MNHEY and CDR2 is SMNVEV in the germline V gene (reference sequence). Trimming stripped 2 bases from V and 3 bases from J, with 15 bases between. CDR3 length equals 16 residues. The CDR3 DNA reads as TGTGCCAGCAGTTTAATCCCCAGCGGTTTGACAGATACGCAGTATTTT. This gives the protein CASSLIPSGLTDTQYF.

The chain couples TRBV3-1 to TRBJ2-5, with D perhaps matching TRBD2 (5 bases). Germline CDR1 reads LGHDT; CDR2 reads YNNKEL (reference sequence). V lost 3 bases to trimming and J lost 5 bases, with 16 bases between them. This CDR3 has 15 residues. The CDR3 loop is CASSHTTTSHETQYF. The CDR3 DNA is TGTGCCAGCAGCCACACGACTACGAGCCATGAGACCCAGTACTTC.

Ten or more counts support this clonotype. This chain's CDR3 is CSVEVSGEQFF. CDR3 nucleotides: TGCAGCGTTGAAGTAAGCGGTGAGCAGTTCTTC. The V and J genes are TRBV29-1 and TRBJ2-1, with D maybe TRBD2 (5 bases). CDR3 length: 11 amino acids. Germline CDR1 is SQVTM and CDR2 is ANQGSEA. Trimming removed 1 base at V and 9 bases at J, with 7 bases between.

The chain recombines TRBV5-1 with TRBJ2-7, with D tentatively TRBD2 (6 bases). There are 16 residues in the CDR3. Germline V gene sequence: CDR1 SGHRS, CDR2 YFSETQ. Trimming removed 0 bases from V and 2 bases from J, with 15 bases in between. CDR3 in DNA: TGCGCCAGCAGCTTGGCCAAGGGGAGGACGACCTACGAGCAGTACTTC. Amino acid sequence: CASSLAKGRTTYEQYF.

This clonotype has ten or more counts. The chain uses TRBV28 and TRBJ2-1; 7 bases match TRBD2. CDR1 is MDHEN and CDR2 is SYDVKM in the germline V gene. The CDR3 totals 15 residues. The V segment lost 7 bases and the J segment 8 bases; nucleotides outside the gene matches: 14. CDR3 protein: CASIVGGTAVHEQFF. The CDR3 bases are TGTGCCAGCATCGTGGGAGGGACGGCGGTCCATGAGCAGTTCTTC.

This clonotype was seen a few times. The V gene is TRBV7-3, the J gene TRBJ2-5, with 10 positions matching TRBD2. The CDR3 totals 15 residues. Germline CDR1 is SGHTA and CDR2 is FQGTGA. V lost 5 bases, J lost 4 bases, and 7 bases stayed unmatched. The CDR3 protein is CASSPESGRGETQYF. In nucleotides, the CDR3 is TGTGCCAGCAGCCCCGAAAGCGGGAGGGGAGAGACCCAGTACTTC.

In this sample, this clonotype turned up many times. The genes are TRBV27 and TRBJ2-7; tentative D call: TRBD2 (7 bases). The length of the CDR3 is 12 residues. The ends were cut back, 10 bases at V and 12 bases at J, with 22 bases in the middle. Germline CDR1 and CDR2: MNHEY and SMNVEV (reference sequence). CDR3 protein: CATREGGAEMYF. As DNA, the CDR3 is TGTGCCACTCGAGAAGGGGGGGCCGAAATGTACTTC.

This chain links TRBV9 with TRBJ2-5; 10 nucleotides agree with TRBD2. Germline CDR1 is SGDLS and CDR2 is YYNGEE. The CDR3 runs to 18 residues. Trimming at V came to 3 bases and at J to 2 bases, leaving 13 bases not matched to a gene. CDR3 sequence: CASSATVLAGAPQETQYF. Here the CDR3 DNA reads TGTGCCAGCAGCGCCACCGTCCTAGCGGGAGCCCCACAAGAGACCCAGTACTTC.

This clonotype was seen only a few times. The chain uses TRBV6-5 and TRBJ2-1; D is uncertain. V lost 0 bases and J lost 3, with 9 bases in between. Germline lookup yields CDR1 MNHEY and CDR2 SVGAGI. The CDR3 spans 15 residues. CDR3 sequence reads: CASSYSNAVYNEQFF. The CDR3 DNA is TGTGCCAGCAGTTACTCGAACGCGGTCTACAATGAGCAGTTCTTC.

This clonotype came up a few times. This sequence joins TRBV20-1 and TRBJ2-3, with TRBD1 matching over 9 bases. Germline V CDR1 and CDR2: DFQATT, SNEGSKA (reference sequence). Losses at the gene ends were 3 bases for V and 10 bases for J; bases not matched to a gene: 11. The CDR3 covers 14 residues. This chain's CDR3 is CSARGTGSGLAQYF. Here the CDR3 DNA reads TGCAGTGCTAGGGGGACAGGGTCCGGGTTAGCGCAGTATTTT.

The table lists this clonotype with a few counts. J is TRBJ1-1 and V is TRBV27, with a weak D call TRBD1 (5 bases). Trimming stripped 0 bases from V and 4 bases from J, with 9 bases between. Germline V lookup: CDR1 MNHEY, CDR2 SMNVEV (reference sequence). The CDR3 runs 14 residues. The chain's CDR3 is CASSLSRGVTEAFF. CDR3 nucleotide sequence: TGTGCCAGCAGTTTATCGAGGGGAGTCACTGAAGCTTTCTTT.

This clonotype has more than one count but fewer than ten. The DNA of the CDR3 is TGTGCCAGCAGGGATGTAGCGGGAGGGCACACCGGGGAGCTGTTTTTT. This codes for CASRDVAGGHTGELFF. V usage is TRBV2 and J usage is TRBJ2-2, with 11 bases identical to TRBD2. V was clipped by 6 bases and J by 3 bases; unmatched bases: 6. Germline-derived CDR1 and CDR2 are SNHLY and FYNNEI. This CDR3 region has 16 residues.

This clonotype was detected a few times. The chain carries TRBV10-3 and TRBJ2-7; D may be TRBD2 (5 bases). Germline V gives CDR1 ENHRY, CDR2 SYGVKD. The V and J ends lost 0 bases and 2 bases respectively, with 8 bases between them. The CDR3 sequence is 14 residues long. The CDR3 loop is CAISESRATYEQYF. The CDR3 coding sequence is TGTGCCATCAGTGAGTCGAGGGCAACCTACGAGCAGTACTTC.